A selection of T cell receptor beta chains follows, all from one sample in a study of T cells in Graves' hyperthyroidism and ophthalmopathy. In TCRdb, the multiplex PCR reads were re-called with MiXCR into one record per CDR3 protein. This table holds some 360,000 distinct CDR3 sequences, approximately 15% found once. Material for sequencing was blood. The receptors come from a woman in her sixties with Graves' hyperthyroidism. Both conserved end residues are part of each CDR3. The D gene is left open where the match is weak. A row's size may be missing; if present it is once, few, many or a size class.

J gene | clone size | V gene | D gene | CDR3 DNA | CDR3 protein
TRBJ2-1 | - | TRBV15 | TRBD2 | TGTGCCACCAGCAGAGATAGGCGGCTAGCGGGACGGGAGCAGTTCTTC | CATSRDRRLAGREQFF
TRBJ1-4 | few | TRBV6-1 | - | TGTGCCAGCAGAAAGTTAGGGAATGAAAAACTGTTTTTT | CASRKLGNEKLFF
TRBJ2-5 | - | TRBV12-3/TRBV12-4 | - | TGTGCCAGCAGTTTAGAGGGGCTACTAGAGACCCAGTACTTC | CASSLEGLLETQYF
TRBJ2-1 | many | TRBV12-3/TRBV12-4 | - | TGTGCCAGCAGTCATTCTAGTGAGGTTTCCTACAATGAGCAGTTCTTC | CASSHSSEVSYNEQFF
TRBJ2-7 | many | TRBV11-2 | TRBD1 | TGTGCCAGCAGCTTCAGACAGGGAACCTACGAGCAGTACTTC | CASSFRQGTYEQYF
TRBJ2-1 | many | TRBV20-1 | TRBD2 | TGCAGTGATCGAAGGCTAGCGGGAATCGGTGCACACAATGAGCAGTTCTTC | CSDRRLAGIGAHNEQFF
TRBJ1-3 | few | TRBV20-1 | - | TGCAGTGCTATAAGACCGAACTCTGGAAACACCATATATTTT | CSAIRPNSGNTIYF
TRBJ1-4 | many | TRBV20-1 | TRBD1 | TGCAGTGCTGCCCCTTCGGGACAGTTGAATGAAAAACTGTTTTTT | CSAAPSGQLNEKLFF
TRBJ2-1 | many | TRBV28 | TRBD1 | TGTGCCAGCAGTTCACCGGGACAGGGGAGGCAGTTCTTC | CASSSPGQGRQFF
TRBJ2-3 | many | TRBV2 | TRBD1 | TGTGCCAGTGATAGACAGGGATCTAGCACAGATACGCAGTATTTT | CASDRQGSSTDTQYF
TRBJ1-1 | many | TRBV7-8 | - | TGTGCCAGCAGCCCCCTCCCGGGGGGCCGGAACACTGAAGCTTTCTTT | CASSPLPGGRNTEAFF
TRBJ1-1 | many | TRBV6-6 | - | TGTGCCAGCAGTTACCAGGCTGTTAACACTGAAGCTTTCTTT | CASSYQAVNTEAFF
TRBJ1-1 | many | TRBV20-1 | TRBD1 | TGCAGTGCGGACAGGGCGAACACTGAAGCTTTCTTT | CSADRANTEAFF
TRBJ2-1 | - | TRBV20-1 | TRBD2 | TGCAGTGCTAGAGGGGTTAGCGGGAGAATGTCCTCCTACAATGAGCAGTTCTTC | CSARGVSGRMSSYNEQFF
TRBJ1-5 | few | TRBV19 | - | TGTGCCAGTAGTATGAGAGACATTAACAATCAGCCCCAGCATTTT | CASSMRDINNQPQHF
TRBJ2-1 | - | TRBV6-1 | - | TGTGCCAGTTACAGCTCCTACAATGAGCAGTTCTTC | CASYSSYNEQFF
TRBJ1-1 | - | TRBV20-1 | TRBD1 | TGCAGTGCTAGAGATAGGACAGGGGGCGCACACACTGAAGCTTTCTTT | CSARDRTGGAHTEAFF
TRBJ2-5 | few | TRBV6-5 | TRBD1 | TGTGCCAGCAGTTACGCGACAGGGCTTCGGGGCCAAGAGACCCAGTACTTC | CASSYATGLRGQETQYF
TRBJ2-1 | - | TRBV6-5 | - | TGTGCCAGCAGTTACCAGGGCGGTGAGCAGTTCTTC | CASSYQGGEQFF
TRBJ2-2 | few | TRBV19 | - | TGTGCCAGTAGTTTGGGACATAAATCCGGGGAGCTGTTTTTT | CASSLGHKSGELFF
TRBJ2-1 | - | TRBV6-1 | TRBD1 | TGTGCCATCAGTGAGTCGGGACAGAGCTACAATGAGCAGTTCTTC | CAISESGQSYNEQFF
TRBJ2-7 | many | TRBV29-1 | - | TGCAGCGTTGTGGAGGGAGGAGGATACGAGCAGTACTTC | CSVVEGGGYEQYF
TRBJ2-5 | many | TRBV5-1 | - | TGCGCCAGCAGCTTGGGTGGCGGGTTCCAAGAGACCCAGTACTTC | CASSLGGGFQETQYF
TRBJ2-2 | many | TRBV2 | - | TGTGCCATATACCCCACACCAGACAAGACCGGGGAGCTGTTTTTT | CAIYPTPDKTGELFF
TRBJ1-2 | many | TRBV14 | TRBD1 | TGTGCCAGCAGCTTGGGACAGATAACTAACTATGGCTACACCTTC | CASSLGQITNYGYTF
TRBJ1-1 | many | TRBV18 | TRBD1 | TGTGCCAGCTCACCCCGGGGACAGGGCAGGGGCACTGAAGCTTTCTTT | CASSPRGQGRGTEAFF
TRBJ1-4 | many | TRBV5-5 | - | TGTGCCAGCAGCTCCGCGGGCCTTAATGAAAAACTGTTTTTT | CASSSAGLNEKLFF
TRBJ2-5 | many | TRBV9 | TRBD2 | TGTGCCAGCAGCGCAACCCCTAGCGGGAGCGAAGAGACCCAGTACTTC | CASSATPSGSEETQYF
TRBJ1-1 | - | TRBV7-8 | - | TGTGCCAGCAGCCCGACCAGGCTGAGGAACACTGAAGCTTTCTTT | CASSPTRLRNTEAFF
TRBJ1-3 | few | TRBV2 | TRBD1 | TGTGCCAGCAGTACCGTTCCGGGACAGTCGGGCACCATATATTTT | CASSTVPGQSGTIYF
TRBJ1-2 | - | TRBV28 | - | TGTACCAGCAGGCCGACTAACTATGGCTACACCTTC | CTSRPTNYGYTF
TRBJ1-5 | few | TRBV9 | - | TGTGCCAGCAGCGTAGCGACAGATCAGCCCCAGCATTTT | CASSVATDQPQHF
TRBJ2-3 | - | TRBV4-2 | - | TGTGCCAGCAGCCGAACCCCAGGGCGGGCAGATACGCAGTATTTT | CASSRTPGRADTQYF
TRBJ2-1 | many | TRBV6-1 | TRBD2 | TGTGCCAGCAGCGAAAGGGCGGGAGGGAGGTACAATGAGCAGTTCTTC | CASSERAGGRYNEQFF
TRBJ2-2 | few | TRBV29-1 | - | TGCAGCATGGAAACGACTGCGGCGGGCGGGGAGCTGTTTTTT | CSMETTAAGGELFF
TRBJ2-7 | - | TRBV30 | - | TGTGCCTGGAGTAGACGGGACGGACCCTACGAGCAGTACTTC | CAWSRRDGPYEQYF
TRBJ2-6 | - | TRBV19 | - | TGTGCCAGTATCCCCTCGTCTGGGGCCAACGTCCTGACTTTC | CASIPSSGANVLTF
TRBJ2-3 | many | TRBV9 | - | TGTGCCAGCAGCGTAGACCCCAGGAGGGAGGCGCAGTATTTT | CASSVDPRREAQYF
TRBJ2-3 | - | TRBV24-1 | - | TGTGCCACCAGTGTAGGATCGGGGTTCCCAGATACGCAGTATTTT | CATSVGSGFPDTQYF
TRBJ2-5 | few | TRBV27 | - | TGTGCCAGCAGCCAGAGGGTCGAAGAGACCCAGTACTTC | CASSQRVEETQYF
TRBJ2-1 | few | TRBV6-2/TRBV6-3 | - | TGTGCCACAGGGATTCTACGCTCCTACAATGAGCAGTTCTTC | CATGILRSYNEQFF
TRBJ2-7 | many | TRBV12-3/TRBV12-4 | - | TGTGCCAGCAGTCCCGATAGCGGACCCTCCTACGAGCAGTACTTC | CASSPDSGPSYEQYF
TRBJ2-7 | many | TRBV3-1 | - | TGTGCCAGCAGCCAGCGTAGCGGTTCCTACGAGCAGTACTTC | CASSQRSGSYEQYF
TRBJ2-1 | many | TRBV28 | TRBD2 | TGTGCCAGCAGTTCCGGCGGGAGGGATGATGAGCAGTTCTTC | CASSSGGRDDEQFF
TRBJ1-5 | many | TRBV6-2/TRBV6-3 | TRBD1 | TGTGCCAGCAGTTACTACGGACAGGGACAGCCCCAGCATTTT | CASSYYGQGQPQHF
TRBJ2-5 | - | TRBV4-1 | TRBD2 | TGCGCCAGCAGCCAAGTGGGACTAGTAGGAGAGACCCAGTACTTC | CASSQVGLVGETQYF
TRBJ1-5 | few | TRBV19 | - | TGTGCCAGTACTCCAGACCCGGGCAGAAATCAGCCCCAGCATTTT | CASTPDPGRNQPQHF
TRBJ1-1 | few | TRBV6-1 | - | TGTGCCAGCAGCCACCCCCGACCGTCATATAGAGGAGCTTTCTTT | CASSHPRPSYRGAFF